A single sample gave rise to the 5 T cell receptor beta chains below, sequenced in a study of blood T cell repertoires in COVID-19. The method was immunoSEQ multiplex PCR; TCRdb's version includes in-frame clones alone and lacks a portion of them. The sample holds roughly 100,000 clones, roughly 90% seen once. Specimen: peripheral blood. The receptors shown here come from a woman between 55 and 75 years old with acute or convalescent COVID-19.

This chain links TRBV19 with TRBJ1-1, with D unresolved. This CDR3 spans 13 amino acids. The V end lost 4 bases, the J end lost 3 bases, and 9 bases lay between the germline ends. Germline V gives CDR1 LNHDA, CDR2 SQIVND (reference sequence). CDR3 nucleotide sequence: TGTGCCAGTAGTAAGAGGATTGACACTGAAGCTTTCTTT. It encodes CASSKRIDTEAFF.

This chain links TRBV6-5 with TRBJ1-2; 10 nucleotides align to TRBD1. The V segment lost 4 bases and the J segment 7 bases; nucleotides outside the gene matches: 12. Germline values: CDR1 MNHEY, CDR2 SVGAGI. The CDR3 totals 16 residues. The CDR3 sequence is CASSSPTGGRKGGYTF. For the CDR3, the DNA is TGTGCCAGCAGTTCCCCGACAGGGGGCCGCAAGGGTGGCTACACCTTC.

A note on this clone: Relative to the germline gene, one junction end is altered; a read error may explain this. The chain carries TRBV6-1 and TRBJ2-3; 8 positions match TRBD2. The CDR3 loop spans 15 amino acids. Germline V gene lookup returns CDR1 MNHNS and CDR2 SASEGT. CDR3: CASSEGAGATSVTHF. In DNA form, the CDR3 reads TGTGCCAGCAGTGAAGGGGCCGGTGCGACTAGCGTGACCCATTTT.

The chain is built from TRBV4-2 and TRBJ2-1; 8 nucleotides match TRBD2. This CDR3 is built from 16 residues. The V gene's germline CDR1 is LGHNA and CDR2 YNFKEQ. V trimming: 1 base; J trimming: 0 bases; junction bases outside the gene matches: 2. Here the CDR3 reads CASSQVSGSSYNEQFF. CDR3 sequence (DNA): TGTGCCAGCAGCCAAGTGAGCGGGAGCTCCTACAATGAGCAGTTCTTC.

This chain links TRBV5-8 with TRBJ2-5, with D tentatively TRBD1 (5 bases). CDR1 is SGHTS, CDR2 YDEGEE, per germline. The CDR3 contains 13 residues. Trimming removed 4 bases at V and 5 bases at J, with 12 bases between. The CDR3 sequence is CASSQRGTETQYF. The CDR3 coding sequence is TGTGCCAGCAGCCAAAGGGGAACGGAGACCCAGTACTTC.